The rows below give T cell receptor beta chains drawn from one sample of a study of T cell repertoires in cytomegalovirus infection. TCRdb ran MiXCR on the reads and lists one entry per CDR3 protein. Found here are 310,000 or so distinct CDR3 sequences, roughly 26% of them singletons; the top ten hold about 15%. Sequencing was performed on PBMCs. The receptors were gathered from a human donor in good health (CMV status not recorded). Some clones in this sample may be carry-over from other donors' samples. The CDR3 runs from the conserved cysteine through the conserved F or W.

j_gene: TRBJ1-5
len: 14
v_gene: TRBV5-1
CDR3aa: CASSLDTRNQPQHF

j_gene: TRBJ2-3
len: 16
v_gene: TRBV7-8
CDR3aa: CASSLLAGGSTDTQYF

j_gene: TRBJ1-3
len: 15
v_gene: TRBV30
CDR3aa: CAWSDGTASGNTIYF

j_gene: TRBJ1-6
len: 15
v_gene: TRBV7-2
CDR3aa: CASSLDGGFRPPLHF

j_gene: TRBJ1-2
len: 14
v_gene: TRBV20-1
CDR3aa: CSARDRQVNYGYTF

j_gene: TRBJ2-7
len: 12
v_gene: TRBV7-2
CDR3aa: CASSRGSYEQYF

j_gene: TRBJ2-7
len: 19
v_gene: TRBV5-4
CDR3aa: CASSFAPGLAGGPPYEQYF

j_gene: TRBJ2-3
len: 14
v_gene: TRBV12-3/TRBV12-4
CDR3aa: CASKADRGTDTQYF

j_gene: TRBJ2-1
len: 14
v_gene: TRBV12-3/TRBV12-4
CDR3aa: CASSLPPPYGEQFF

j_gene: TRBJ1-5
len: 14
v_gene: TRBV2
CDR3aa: CASSDPRRNQPQHF

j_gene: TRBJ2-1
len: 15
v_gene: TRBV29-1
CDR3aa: CSVDSDGNSYNEQFF

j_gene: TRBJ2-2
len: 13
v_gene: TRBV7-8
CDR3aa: CASSFKTTGELFF

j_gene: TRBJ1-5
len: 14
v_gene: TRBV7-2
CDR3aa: CASSPEPTVQPQHF

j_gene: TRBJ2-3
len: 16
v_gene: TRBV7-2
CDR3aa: CASSPGTGGAFDTQYF

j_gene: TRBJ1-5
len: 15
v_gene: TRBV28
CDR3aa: CASRPGGDSNQPQHF

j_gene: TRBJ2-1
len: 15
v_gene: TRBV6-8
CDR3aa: CASSKSGLPYNEQFF

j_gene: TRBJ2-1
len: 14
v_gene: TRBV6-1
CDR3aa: CASSLDRGRNEQFF

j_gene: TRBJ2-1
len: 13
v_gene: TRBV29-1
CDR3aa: CSVDPGGGNEQFF

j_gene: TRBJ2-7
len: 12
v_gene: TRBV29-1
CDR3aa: CSAQDGPYEQYF

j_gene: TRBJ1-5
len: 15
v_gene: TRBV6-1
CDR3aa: CASSARDRVAQPQHF

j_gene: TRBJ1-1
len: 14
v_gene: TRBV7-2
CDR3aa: CASSPWVLNTEAFF

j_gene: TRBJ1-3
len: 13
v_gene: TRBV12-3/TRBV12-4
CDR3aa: CASSLWTGNTIYF

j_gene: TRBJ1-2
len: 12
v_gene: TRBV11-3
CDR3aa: CAFVRVQAGYTF

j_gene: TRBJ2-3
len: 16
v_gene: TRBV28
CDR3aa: CASSPLGAGAADTQYF

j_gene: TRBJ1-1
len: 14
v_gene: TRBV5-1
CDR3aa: CASSLESGTTEAFF

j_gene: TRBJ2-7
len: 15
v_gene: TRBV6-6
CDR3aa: CASSLGPGGDYEQYF

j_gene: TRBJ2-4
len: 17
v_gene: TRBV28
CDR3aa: CASSDTDRELAKNIQYF

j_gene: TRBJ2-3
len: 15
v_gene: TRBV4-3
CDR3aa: CASSQGGSRTDTQYF

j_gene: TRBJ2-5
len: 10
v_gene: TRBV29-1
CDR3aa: CSSWWETQYF

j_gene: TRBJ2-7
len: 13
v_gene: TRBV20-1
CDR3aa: CSAIREGPNEQYF

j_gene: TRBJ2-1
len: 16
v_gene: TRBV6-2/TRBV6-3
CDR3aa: CASSYSAGPTWDEQFF

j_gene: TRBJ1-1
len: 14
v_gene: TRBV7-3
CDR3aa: CASSSPQGPTEAFF

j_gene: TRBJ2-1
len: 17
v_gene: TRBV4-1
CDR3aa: CASSQDQEGISYNEQFF

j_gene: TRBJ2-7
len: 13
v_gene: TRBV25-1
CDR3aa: CASSEPAAYEQYF

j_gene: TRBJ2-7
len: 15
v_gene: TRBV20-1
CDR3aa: CSANPRLAITYEQYF

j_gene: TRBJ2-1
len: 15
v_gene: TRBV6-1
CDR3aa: CASRPGLAGVNEQFF

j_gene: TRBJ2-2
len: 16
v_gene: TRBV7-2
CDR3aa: CASSLIASGNTGELFF

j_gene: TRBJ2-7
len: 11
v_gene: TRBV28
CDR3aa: CASHSQGWQYF

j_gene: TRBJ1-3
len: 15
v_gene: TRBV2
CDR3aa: CASSEDRARGNTIYF

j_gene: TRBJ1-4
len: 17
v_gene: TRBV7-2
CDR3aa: CASSLAGAAGVNEKLFF

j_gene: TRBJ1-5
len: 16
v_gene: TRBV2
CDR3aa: CASSLSGRAGNQPQHF

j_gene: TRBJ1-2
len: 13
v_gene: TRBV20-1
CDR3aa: CSARDAPLGGYTF

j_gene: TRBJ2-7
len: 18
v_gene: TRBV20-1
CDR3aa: CSARGLSGRISGVYEQYF

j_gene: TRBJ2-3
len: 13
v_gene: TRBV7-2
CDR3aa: CASSLVNEDTQYF

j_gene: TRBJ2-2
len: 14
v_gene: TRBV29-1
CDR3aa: CSTREGATTGELFF

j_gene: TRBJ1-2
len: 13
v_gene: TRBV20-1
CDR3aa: CSATDRGNGGYTF